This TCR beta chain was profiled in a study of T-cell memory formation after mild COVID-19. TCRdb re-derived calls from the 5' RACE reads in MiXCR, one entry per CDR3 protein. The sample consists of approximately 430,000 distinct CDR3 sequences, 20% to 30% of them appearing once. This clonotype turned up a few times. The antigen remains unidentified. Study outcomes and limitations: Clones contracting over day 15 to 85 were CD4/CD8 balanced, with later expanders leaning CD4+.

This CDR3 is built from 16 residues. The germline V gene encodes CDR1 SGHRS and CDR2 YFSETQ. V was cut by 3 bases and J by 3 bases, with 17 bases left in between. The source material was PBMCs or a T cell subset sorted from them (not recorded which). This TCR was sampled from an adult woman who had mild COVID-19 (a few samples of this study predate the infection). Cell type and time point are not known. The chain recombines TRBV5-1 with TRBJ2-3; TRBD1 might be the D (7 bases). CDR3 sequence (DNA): TGCGCCAGCAGCTCGGAGGGGGCGATGGGGACAGATACGCAGTATTTT. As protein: CASSSEGAMGTDTQYF.